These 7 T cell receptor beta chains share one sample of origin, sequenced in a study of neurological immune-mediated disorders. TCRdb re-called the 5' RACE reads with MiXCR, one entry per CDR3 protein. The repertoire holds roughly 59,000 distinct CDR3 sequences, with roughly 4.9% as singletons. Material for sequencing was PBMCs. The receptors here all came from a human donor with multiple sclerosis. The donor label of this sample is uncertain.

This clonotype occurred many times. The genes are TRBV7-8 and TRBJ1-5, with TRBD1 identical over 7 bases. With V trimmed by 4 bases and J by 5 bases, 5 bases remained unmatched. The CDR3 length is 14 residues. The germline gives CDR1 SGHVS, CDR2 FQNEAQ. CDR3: CASSWGTEYQPQHF. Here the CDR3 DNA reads TGTGCCAGCAGCTGGGGGACAGAATATCAGCCCCAGCATTTT.

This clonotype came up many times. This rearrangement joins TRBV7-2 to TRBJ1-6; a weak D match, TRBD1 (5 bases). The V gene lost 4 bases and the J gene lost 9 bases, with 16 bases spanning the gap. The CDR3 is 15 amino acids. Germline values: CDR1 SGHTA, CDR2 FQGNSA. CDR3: CASSSTGGWGSPLHF. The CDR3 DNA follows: TGTGCCAGCAGCTCAACAGGAGGCTGGGGTTCACCCCTCCACTTT.

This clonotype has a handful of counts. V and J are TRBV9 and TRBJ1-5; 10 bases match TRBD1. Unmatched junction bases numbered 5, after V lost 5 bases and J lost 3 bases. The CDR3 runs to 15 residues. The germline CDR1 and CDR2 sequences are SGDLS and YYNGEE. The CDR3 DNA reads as TGTGCCAGCAGTCGGACAGGGGGTACCAATCAGCCCCAGCATTTT. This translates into CASSRTGGTNQPQHF.

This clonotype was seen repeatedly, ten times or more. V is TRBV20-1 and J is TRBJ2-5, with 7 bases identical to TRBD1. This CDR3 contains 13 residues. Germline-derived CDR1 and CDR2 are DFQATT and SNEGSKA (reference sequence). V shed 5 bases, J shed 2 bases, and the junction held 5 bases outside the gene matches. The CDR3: CSAPGTDQETQYF. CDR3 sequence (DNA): TGCAGTGCTCCCGGGACAGATCAAGAGACCCAGTACTTC.

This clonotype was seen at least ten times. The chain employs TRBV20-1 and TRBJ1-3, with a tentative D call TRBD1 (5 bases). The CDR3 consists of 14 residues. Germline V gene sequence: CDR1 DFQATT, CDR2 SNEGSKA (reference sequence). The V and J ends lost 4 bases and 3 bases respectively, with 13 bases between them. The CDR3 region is CSATSGQGGNTIYF. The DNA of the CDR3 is TGCAGTGCTACTTCTGGCCAGGGTGGAAACACCATATATTTT.

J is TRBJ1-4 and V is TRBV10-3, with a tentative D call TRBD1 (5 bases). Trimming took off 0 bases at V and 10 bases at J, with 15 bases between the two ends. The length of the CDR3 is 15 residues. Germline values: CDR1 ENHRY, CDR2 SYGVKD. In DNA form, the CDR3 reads TGTGCCATCAGTGAGTCTGGACAACGGACTGCAAAACTGTTTTTT. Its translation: CAISESGQRTAKLFF.

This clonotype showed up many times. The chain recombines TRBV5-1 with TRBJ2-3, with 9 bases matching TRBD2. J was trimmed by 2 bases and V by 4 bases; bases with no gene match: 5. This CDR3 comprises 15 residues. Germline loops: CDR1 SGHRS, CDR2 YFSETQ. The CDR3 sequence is CASSERGVLTDTQYF. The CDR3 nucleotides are TGCGCCAGCAGCGAGCGGGGGGTACTCACAGATACGCAGTATTTT.